The 5 T cell receptor beta chains listed next were all sequenced from one sample in a study of blood T cells in healthy people across ages. Next came a second PCR, run for about 6 to 12 cycles, which used a sample-barcoded 5' primer along with a J-beta primer mix. Each CDR3 protein gets one entry after TCRdb re-called the 5' RACE reads with MiXCR. Altogether 1.5 million to 2 million distinct CDR3 sequences are present, roughly 28% being singletons, with the ten largest covering 7.7%. Sequencing used blood. All receptors come from a woman aged 25 to 39 in good health.

This clonotype was seen more than once but under ten times. CDR3 DNA sequence: TGCAGTGCTAGAGGAGTTGATTGGACAGGGTGGGAGACCCAGTACTTC. It specifies CSARGVDWTGWETQYF. The chain has TRBV20-1 and TRBJ2-5; 8 bases are shared with TRBD1. This CDR3 has 16 residues. CDR1 is DFQATT and CDR2 is SNEGSKA in the germline V gene (reference sequence). The J segment lost 5 bases and the V segment lost 1 base, leaving 12 bases of the junction unmatched.

Of note for this clonotype: A much larger clone differs from this one at a single base, so this may be a read error. This chain joins TRBV7-6 and TRBJ2-7; no definite D call. This CDR3 has 14 amino acids. Germline lookup yields CDR1 SGHVS and CDR2 FNYEAQ. The CDR3 DNA reads as TGTGTCAGCAGCTTAGGTGTACAGTCCTACGAGCAGTACTTC. This sequence encodes CVSSLGVQSYEQYF.

The genes are TRBV11-2 and TRBJ1-2; TRBD1 is a possible D gene (5 bases). V was pared by 5 bases and J by 4 bases, with 11 bases between. CDR1 SGHAT and CDR2 FQNNGV come from the germline V gene. CDR3 size: 13 residues. As DNA, the CDR3 is TGTGCCAGCAGCCACCGGGACCCCTATGGCTACACCTTC. It yields the protein CASSHRDPYGYTF.

This clonotype came up a few times. This sequence joins TRBV6-1 and TRBJ2-5, with D perhaps assigned TRBD1 or TRBD2 (6 bases each). Germline lookup yields CDR1 MNHNS and CDR2 SASEGT. The CDR3 spans 16 residues. Trimming pared 6 bases from V and 1 base from J, leaving 18 bases between. Here the CDR3 reads CASRTGSGAFQETQYF. The CDR3 DNA is TGTGCCAGCAGGACTGGTTCGGGGGCCTTCCAAGAGACCCAGTACTTC.

This clonotype was observed a few times. This chain links TRBV12-3 or TRBV12-4 with TRBJ2-1, with D unresolved. The CDR3 totals 14 residues. Deletions cut 2 bases from V and 4 bases from J, with 9 bases between. In DNA form, the CDR3 reads TGTGCCAGCAGTTTATTTCTAGGTTACAATGAGCAGTTCTTC. Translating it yields CASSLFLGYNEQFF.